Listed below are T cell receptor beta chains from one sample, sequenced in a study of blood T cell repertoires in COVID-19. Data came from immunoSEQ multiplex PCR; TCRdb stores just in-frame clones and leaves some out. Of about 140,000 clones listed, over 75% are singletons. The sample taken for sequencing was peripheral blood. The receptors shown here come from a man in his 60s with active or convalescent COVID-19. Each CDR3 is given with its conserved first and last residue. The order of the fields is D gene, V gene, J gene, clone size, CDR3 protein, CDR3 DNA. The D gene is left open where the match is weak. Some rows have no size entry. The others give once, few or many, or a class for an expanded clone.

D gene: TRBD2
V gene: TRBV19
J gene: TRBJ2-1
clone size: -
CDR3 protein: CASSHPASGRSANEQFF
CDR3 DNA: TGTGCCAGTAGTCACCCGGCTAGCGGGAGGTCCGCCAATGAGCAGTTCTTC

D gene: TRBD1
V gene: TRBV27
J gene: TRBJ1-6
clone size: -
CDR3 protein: CASSTRQGTNSPLHF
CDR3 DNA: TGTGCCAGCAGTACAAGACAGGGGACAAATTCACCCCTCCACTTT

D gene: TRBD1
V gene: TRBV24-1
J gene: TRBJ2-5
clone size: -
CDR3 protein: CATSDPTDRGDQETQYF
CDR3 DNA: TGTGCCACCAGTGATCCGACCGACAGGGGGGACCAAGAGACCCAGTACTTC

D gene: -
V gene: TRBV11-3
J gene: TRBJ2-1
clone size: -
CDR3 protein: CASSLLAHNEQFF
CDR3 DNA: TGTGCCAGCAGCTTACTAGCCCACAATGAGCAGTTCTTC

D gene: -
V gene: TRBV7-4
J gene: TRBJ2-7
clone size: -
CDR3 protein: CASSFAPKPYEQYF
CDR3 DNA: TGTGCCAGCAGCTTCGCCCCTAAACCCTACGAGCAGTACTTC

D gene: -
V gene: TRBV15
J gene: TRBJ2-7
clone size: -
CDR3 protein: CATSRGTGWETTVYEQYF
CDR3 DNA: TGTGCCACCAGCAGAGGTACAGGGTGGGAGACTACAGTTTACGAGCAGTACTTC

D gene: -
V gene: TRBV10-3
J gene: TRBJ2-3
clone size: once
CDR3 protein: CAISEWTVTDTQYF
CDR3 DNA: TGTGCCATCAGTGAGTGGACAGTAACAGATACGCAGTATTTT

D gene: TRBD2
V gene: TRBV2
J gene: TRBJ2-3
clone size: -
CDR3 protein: CASRGLAVTDTQYF
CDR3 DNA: TGTGCCAGCAGGGGACTAGCGGTCACAGATACGCAGTATTTT

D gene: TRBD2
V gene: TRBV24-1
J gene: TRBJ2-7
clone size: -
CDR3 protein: CATSARLAGGTTYEQYF
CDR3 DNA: TGTGCCACCAGTGCGAGGCTAGCGGGAGGGACGACCTACGAGCAGTACTTC

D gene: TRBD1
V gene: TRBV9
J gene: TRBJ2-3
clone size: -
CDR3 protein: CASSVRGKGAADTQYF
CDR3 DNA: TGTGCCAGCAGCGTGAGGGGGAAGGGGGCGGCAGATACGCAGTATTTT

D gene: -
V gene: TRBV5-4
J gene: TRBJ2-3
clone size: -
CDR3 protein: CASSIETSINADTQYF
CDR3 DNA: TGTGCCAGCAGCATTGAGACTAGTATTAACGCAGATACGCAGTATTTT

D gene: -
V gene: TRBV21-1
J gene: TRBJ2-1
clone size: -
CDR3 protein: CASSKEAQGALNEQFF
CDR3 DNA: TGTGCCAGCAGCAAAGAGGCACAGGGGGCGCTTAATGAGCAGTTCTTC

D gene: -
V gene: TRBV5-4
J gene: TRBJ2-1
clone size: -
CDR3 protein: CASSLGVAGLPYNEQFF
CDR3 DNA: TGTGCCAGCAGCTTGGGGGTCGCGGGACTTCCTTACAATGAGCAGTTCTTC

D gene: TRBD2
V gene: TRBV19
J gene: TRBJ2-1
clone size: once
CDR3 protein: CASSRRSGEYNEQFF
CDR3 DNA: TGTGCCAGTAGTCGTCGTAGCGGGGAATACAATGAGCAGTTCTTC

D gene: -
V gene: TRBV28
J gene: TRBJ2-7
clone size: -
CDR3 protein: CASSETATVGKNEQYF
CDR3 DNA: TGTGCCAGCAGCGAAACCGCGACAGTAGGCAAAAACGAGCAGTACTTC

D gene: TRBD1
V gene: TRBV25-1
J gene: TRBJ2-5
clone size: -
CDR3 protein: CASSRDSGETQYF
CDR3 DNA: TGTGCCAGCAGCCGGGACAGCGGAGAGACCCAGTACTTC

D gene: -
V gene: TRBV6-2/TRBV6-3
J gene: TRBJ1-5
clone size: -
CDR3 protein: CASSSPTRVQPQHF
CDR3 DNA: TGTGCCAGCAGTTCCCCGACTCGGGTTCAGCCCCAGCATTTT

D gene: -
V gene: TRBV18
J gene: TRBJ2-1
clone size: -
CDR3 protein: CASFGGANEQFF
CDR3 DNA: TGTGCCAGCTTCGGAGGGGCAAATGAGCAGTTCTTC

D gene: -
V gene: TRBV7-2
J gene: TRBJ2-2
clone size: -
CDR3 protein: CASSLRVGALGGELFF
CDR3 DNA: TGTGCCAGCAGCTTACGCGTGGGAGCCCTCGGCGGGGAGCTGTTTTTT

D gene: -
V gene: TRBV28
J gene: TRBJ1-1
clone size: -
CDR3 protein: CASTQRGSTEAFF
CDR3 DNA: TGTGCCAGCACCCAACGAGGTAGCACTGAAGCTTTCTTT

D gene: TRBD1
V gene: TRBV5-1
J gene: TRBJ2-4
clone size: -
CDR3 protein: CASSPGQGQGDIQYF
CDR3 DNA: TGCGCCAGCAGCCCGGGACAGGGCCAAGGAGACATTCAGTACTTC

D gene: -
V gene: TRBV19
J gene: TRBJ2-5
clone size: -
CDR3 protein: CASSIEGGRGETQYF
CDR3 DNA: TGTGCCAGTAGTATAGAGGGAGGAAGGGGAGAGACCCAGTACTTC

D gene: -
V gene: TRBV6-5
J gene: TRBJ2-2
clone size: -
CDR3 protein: CASKGDANTGELFF
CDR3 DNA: TGTGCCAGCAAGGGGGATGCGAACACCGGGGAGCTGTTTTTT

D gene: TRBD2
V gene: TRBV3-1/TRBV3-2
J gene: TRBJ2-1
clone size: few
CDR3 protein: CASSQVEREKVF
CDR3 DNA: TGTGCCAGCAGCCAAGTTGAGCGGGAGAAGGTCTTC

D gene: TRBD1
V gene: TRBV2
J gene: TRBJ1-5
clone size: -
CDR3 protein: CASRGQTYSNQPQHF
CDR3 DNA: TGTGCCAGCAGGGGACAGACGTATAGCAATCAGCCCCAGCATTTT

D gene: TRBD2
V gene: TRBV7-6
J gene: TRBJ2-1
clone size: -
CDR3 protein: CASSPTPLAGINEQFF
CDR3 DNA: TGTGCCAGCAGCCCTACTCCACTAGCGGGTATTAATGAGCAGTTCTTC

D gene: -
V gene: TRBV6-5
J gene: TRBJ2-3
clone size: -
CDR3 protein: CASSQPRGLKDTQYF
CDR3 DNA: TGTGCCAGCAGTCAACCCCGGGGTCTTAAGGATACGCAGTATTTT

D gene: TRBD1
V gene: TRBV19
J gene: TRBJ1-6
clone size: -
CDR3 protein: CASSRVVALTGNGSPLHF
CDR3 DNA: TGTGCCAGTAGTCGTGTGGTTGCACTGACAGGGAATGGTTCACCCCTCCACTTT

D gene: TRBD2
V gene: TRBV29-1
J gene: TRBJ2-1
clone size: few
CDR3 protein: CSVPLAGDNEQFF
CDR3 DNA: TGCAGCGTTCCACTAGCGGGAGACAATGAGCAGTTCTTC

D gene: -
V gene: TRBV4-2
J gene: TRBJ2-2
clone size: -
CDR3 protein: CASSQEGGTGELFF
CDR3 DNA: TGTGCCAGCAGCCAAGAGGGGGGCACCGGGGAGCTGTTTTTT

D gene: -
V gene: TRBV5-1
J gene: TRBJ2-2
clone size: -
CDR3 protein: CASSKTGNTGELFF
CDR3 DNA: TGCGCCAGCAGTAAGACAGGGAACACCGGGGAGCTGTTTTTT

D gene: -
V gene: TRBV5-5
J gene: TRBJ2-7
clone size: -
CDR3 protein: CASSLSLSYEQYF
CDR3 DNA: TGTGCCAGCAGCTTGAGTCTATCGTACGAGCAGTACTTC

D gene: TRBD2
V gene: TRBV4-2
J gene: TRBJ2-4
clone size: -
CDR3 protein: CASSQTSGGQRGIIQYF
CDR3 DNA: TGTGCCAGCAGCCAAACTAGCGGGGGTCAACGAGGGATCATTCAGTACTTC

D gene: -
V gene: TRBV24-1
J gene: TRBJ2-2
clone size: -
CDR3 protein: CATSEQGRELFF
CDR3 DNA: TGTGCCACCAGTGAGCAGGGAAGGGAGCTGTTTTTT

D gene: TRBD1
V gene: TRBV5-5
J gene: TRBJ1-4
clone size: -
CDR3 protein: CASSFGEGQGIEKLFF
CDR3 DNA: TGTGCCAGCAGCTTCGGTGAGGGACAGGGGATTGAAAAACTGTTTTTT

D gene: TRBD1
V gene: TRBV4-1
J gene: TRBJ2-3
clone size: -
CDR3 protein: CASSQDERTGLTDTQYF
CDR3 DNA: TGCGCCAGCAGCCAAGATGAAAGGACAGGGTTAACAGATACGCAGTATTTT

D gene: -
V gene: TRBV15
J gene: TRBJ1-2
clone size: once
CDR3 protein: CATSREQGDYGYTF
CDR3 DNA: TGTGCCACCAGCAGAGAACAGGGAGACTATGGCTACACCTTC

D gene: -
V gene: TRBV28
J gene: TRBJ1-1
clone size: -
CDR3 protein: CASNPRGRAAFF
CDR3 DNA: TGTGCCAGCAACCCCCGGGGGAGGGCCGCTTTCTTT

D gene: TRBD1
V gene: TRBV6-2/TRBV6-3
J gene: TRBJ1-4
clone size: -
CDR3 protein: CASSPGGAEKLFF
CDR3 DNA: TGTGCCAGCAGCCCAGGGGGGGCCGAAAAACTGTTTTTT

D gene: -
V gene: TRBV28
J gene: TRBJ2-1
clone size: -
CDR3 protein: CASTRPDSPSSYNEQFF
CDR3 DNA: TGTGCCAGCACCCGACCCGACAGCCCGAGCTCCTACAATGAGCAGTTCTTC

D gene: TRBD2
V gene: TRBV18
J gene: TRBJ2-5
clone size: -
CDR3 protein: CASSPSSGRSLETQYF
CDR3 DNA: TGTGCCAGCTCACCCTCTAGCGGGAGGTCCCTAGAGACCCAGTACTTC

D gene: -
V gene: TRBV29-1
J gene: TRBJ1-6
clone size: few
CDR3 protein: CSVAAGNNSPLHF
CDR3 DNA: TGCAGCGTTGCGGCAGGGAATAATTCACCCCTCCACTTT

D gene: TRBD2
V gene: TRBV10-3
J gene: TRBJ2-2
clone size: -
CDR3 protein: CAISGLAGLNTGELFF
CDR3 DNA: TGTGCCATCAGTGGCCTAGCGGGCCTTAACACCGGGGAGCTGTTTTTT

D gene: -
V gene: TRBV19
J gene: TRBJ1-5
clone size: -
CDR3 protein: CASSPFGQFNSNQPQHF
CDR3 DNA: TGTGCCAGTAGTCCATTCGGACAGTTCAATAGCAATCAGCCCCAGCATTTT

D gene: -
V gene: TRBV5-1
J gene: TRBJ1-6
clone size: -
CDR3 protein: CASSLGRESPLHF
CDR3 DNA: TGCGCCAGCAGCTTGGGCAGGGAATCACCCCTCCACTTT

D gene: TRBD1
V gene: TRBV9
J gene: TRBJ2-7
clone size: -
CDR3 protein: CASSDPGQSYEQYF
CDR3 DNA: TGTGCCAGCAGTGACCCGGGACAGTCCTACGAGCAGTACTTC

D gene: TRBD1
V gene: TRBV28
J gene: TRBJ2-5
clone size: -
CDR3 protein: CASSSYRGQETQYF
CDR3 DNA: TGTGCCAGCAGTTCCTACAGGGGACAAGAGACCCAGTACTTC

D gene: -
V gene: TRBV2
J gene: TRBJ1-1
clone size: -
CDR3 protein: CASRATMNTEAFF
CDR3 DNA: TGTGCCAGCAGAGCTACGATGAACACTGAAGCTTTCTTT

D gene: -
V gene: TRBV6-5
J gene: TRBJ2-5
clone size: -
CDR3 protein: CASSYDAVRETQYF
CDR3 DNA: TGTGCCAGCAGTTACGACGCGGTACGGGAGACCCAGTACTTC

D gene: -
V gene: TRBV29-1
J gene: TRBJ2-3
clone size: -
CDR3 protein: CSVRPWVGAPPDTQYF
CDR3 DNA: TGCAGCGTGAGGCCCTGGGTGGGGGCGCCCCCAGATACGCAGTATTTT

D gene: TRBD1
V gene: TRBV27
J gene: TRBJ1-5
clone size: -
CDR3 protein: CASSLAQGGNQPQHF
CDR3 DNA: TGTGCCAGCAGTTTGGCACAGGGGGGCAATCAGCCCCAGCATTTT

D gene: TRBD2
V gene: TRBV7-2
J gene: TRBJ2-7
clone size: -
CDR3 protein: CASSFTSGAPYYEQYF
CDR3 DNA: TGTGCCAGCAGCTTTACTAGCGGGGCACCCTACTACGAGCAGTACTTC

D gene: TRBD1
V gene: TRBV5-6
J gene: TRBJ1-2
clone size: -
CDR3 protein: CASSRKPGQNYGYTF
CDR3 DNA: TGTGCCAGCAGCAGGAAACCGGGACAGAACTATGGCTACACCTTC